What follows are 5 T cell receptor beta chains derived from one specimen sequenced in a study of blood T cell repertoires in COVID-19. Repertoires were generated with immunoSEQ multiplex PCR, while TCRdb's copy carries only in-frame clones and drops some. The sample has around 220,000 clones, 85% to 90% seen once. Sequencing used peripheral blood. The receptors shown here come from a woman aged 45-65 years with acute or convalescent COVID-19.

The chain has TRBV5-1 and TRBJ1-2, with 10 bases identical to TRBD1. The CDR3 consists of 13 residues. Germline V gene data show CDR1 as SGHRS and CDR2 as YFSETQ. The J segment lost 4 bases and the V segment lost 4 bases, leaving 1 base of the junction unmatched. The CDR3 loop reads CASSGTGVYGYTF. The CDR3 region has the DNA TGCGCCAGCAGCGGGACAGGGGTCTATGGCTACACCTTC.

This chain uses TRBV5-4 with TRBJ1-1; D gene unclear. The CDR3 covers 14 residues. V lost 0 bases to trimming and J lost 1 base, with 7 bases between them. The germline gives CDR1 SGHNT, CDR2 YYREEE (reference sequence). CDR3 amino acids: CASSLGLRNTEAFF. CDR3 sequence (DNA): TGTGCCAGCAGCTTGGGTTTGAGGAACACTGAAGCTTTCTTT.

The CDR3 region is CASSLDGGGLTDTQYF. CDR3 bases: TGTGCCAGCAGCTTAGATGGGGGGGGACTCACAGATACGCAGTATTTT. The chain combines TRBV7-6 with TRBJ2-3; 7 bases are shared with TRBD2. V was clipped by 1 base and J by 2 bases; unmatched bases: 6. This CDR3 contains 16 residues. CDR1 and CDR2 (germline): SGHVS, FNYEAQ.

This chain uses TRBV18 with TRBJ1-3, with a possible D match to TRBD1 (6 bases). The CDR3 contains 19 residues. From germline, CDR1 is KGHSH and CDR2 LQKENI. The V gene lost 0 bases and the J gene lost 0 bases, with 18 bases spanning the gap. CDR3 loop: CASSPPGFQGYGSGNTIYF. CDR3 nucleotide sequence: TGTGCCAGCTCACCACCGGGGTTCCAGGGGTACGGCTCTGGAAACACCATATATTTT. Using reference TRBV18 and TRBJ1-3 for the parts outside the CDR3, the full variable domain is NAGVMQNPRHLVRRRGQEARLRCSPMKGHSHVYWYRQLPEEGLKFMVYLQKENIIDESGMPKERFSAEFPKEGPSILRIQQVVRGDSAAYFCASSPPGFQGYGSGNTIYFGEGSWLTVV.

J is TRBJ1-1 and V is TRBV11-3, with 12 bases aligning to TRBD1. Trimming took 0 bases from V and 2 from J; bases not matched to a gene: 7. Germline CDR1 is SGHNT and CDR2 is YENEEA. The CDR3 totals 18 residues. The CDR3 loop reads CASSLDPGTGGPNTEAFF. In DNA, the CDR3 is TGTGCCAGCAGCTTAGATCCCGGGACAGGGGGCCCAAACACTGAAGCTTTCTTT.